This TCR beta chain is drawn from a study of T-cell reconstitution after alpha-beta-depleted transplantation in children. This clonotype appeared many times. Unique molecular identifiers were used in preparing the TCRbeta library. TCRdb fed the PCR reads into MiXCR, producing one record per CDR3 protein. The sample has about 100,000 distinct CDR3 sequences; around 7% are singletons. The CDR3 totals 14 residues. V was shortened by 0 bases and J by 5 bases, with 8 bases between the two germline ends. The germline V gene encodes CDR1 SGHRS and CDR2 YFSETQ. The sample consisted of PBMCs, taken before TCRalphabeta/CD19-depleted stem cell transplant. The V gene is TRBV5-1, the J gene TRBJ2-2; tentative D call: TRBD1 (5 bases). The source of this sequence is a boy between 2 and 15 years old with acute lymphoblastic leukemia, due to receive a stem cell transplant. The CDR3 DNA follows: TGCGCCAGCAGCTTGGCCAAGGGGACCGGGGAGCTGTTTTTT. Translating it yields CASSLAKGTGELFF.